This T cell receptor (beta chain) was documented in a study of blood T cells in healthy people across ages. General study points: PBMC samples, being unsorted, prevented any conclusive comparison of naive and antigen-experienced cells. Significant beta diversity loss was already apparent by age approximately 38, declining roughly linearly.

V lost 8 bases, J lost 3 bases, and 2 bases stayed unmatched. CDR1 is ENHRY, CDR2 SYGVKD, per germline. This CDR3 contains 13 residues. Primers used in a second PCR of about 7 to 11 cycles were a sample-barcoded 5' primer and a J-beta primer mix. Samples each returned at least 2.5 million CDR3-containing paired-end reads. A single record per CDR3 protein comes from TCRdb applying MiXCR to the 5' RACE reads. The sample lists about a million distinct CDR3 sequences, approximately 50% seen once, with 20% to 25% in the top ten. Remarks on this clonotype: Its antigen is currently unknown.

The sequence was obtained from a woman aged 60-70 years in good health. The chain employs TRBV10-3 and TRBJ2-7; TRBD2 agrees at 12 bases. Sequencing was performed on blood. The CDR3 coding sequence is TGTGCCATCGGGGGACTAGCGGGCTACGAGCAGTACTTC. Translated, it gives CAIGGLAGYEQYF.